The rows below give T cell receptor beta chains drawn from one sample of a study of blood T cells in healthy people across ages. TCRdb re-called the 5' RACE reads with MiXCR, one entry per CDR3 protein. In the table there are more than 700,000 distinct CDR3 sequences, less than 70% of which are singletons. Sequencing was carried out using blood. The receptor source for this set is an elderly man in good health. The CDR3 runs from the conserved cysteine through the conserved F or W. Each record gives: clone size, D gene, V gene, J gene, CDR3 protein, CDR3 DNA. The D gene is left open where the match is weak. Clone size is not always given. Where it is, it says once, few, many or a class for expanded clones.

>NA|NA|TRBV20-1|TRBJ1-5
CSAGVGVSQPQHF
TGCAGTGCCGGGGTAGGGGTAAGTCAGCCCCAGCATTTT
>once|NA|TRBV7-6|TRBJ2-3
CALGGLGTDTQYF
TGTGCCTTAGGGGGTCTTGGGACAGATACGCAGTATTTT
>NA|NA|TRBV9|TRBJ2-3
CAGSARGGSTDTQYF
TGTGCCGGCAGCGCCCGCGGCGGGAGCACAGATACGCAGTATTTT
>NA|NA|TRBV10-3|TRBJ2-3
CAISESLGSDTQYF
TGTGCCATCAGTGAGTCCCTGGGGTCAGATACGCAGTATTTT
>NA|TRBD1|TRBV6-4|TRBJ1-1
CASSDSRGQGAFF
TGTGCCAGCAGTGACTCGAGGGGACAGGGAGCTTTCTTT
>NA|TRBD2|TRBV3-1|TRBJ2-1
CASNDIAGGRNEQFF
TGTGCCAGCAATGACATAGCGGGAGGGCGCAATGAGCAGTTCTTC
>NA|NA|TRBV7-6|TRBJ2-7
CASSPSMGETSYEQYF
TGTGCCAGCAGCCCTAGTATGGGCGAAACATCCTACGAGCAGTACTTC
>NA|TRBD1|TRBV10-2|TRBJ1-5
CASSEGQGAQPQHF
TGCGCCAGCAGTGAGGGACAGGGGGCACAGCCCCAGCATTTT
>NA|NA|TRBV12-3/TRBV12-4|TRBJ2-5
CASSLVEEGIETQYF
TGTGCCAGCAGTTTAGTGGAGGAGGGGATAGAGACCCAGTACTTC
>NA|TRBD1|TRBV12-3/TRBV12-4|TRBJ2-7
CASRRQGWCEQYF
TGTGCCAGCAGACGACAGGGGTGGTGCGAGCAGTACTTC
>few|NA|TRBV6-5|TRBJ2-7
CASSYQLEDPTGQYF
TGTGCCAGCAGTTACCAACTAGAAGACCCGACGGGGCAGTACTTC
>NA|NA|TRBV2|TRBJ1-1
CASSARSSNTEAFF
TGTGCCAGCAGTGCGAGATCTTCTAACACTGAAGCTTTCTTT
>NA|NA|TRBV11-1|TRBJ1-2
CASSHSPGGYTF
TGTGCCAGCAGCCACTCACCCGGGGGCTACACCTTC
>few|TRBD2|TRBV24-1|TRBJ2-1
CATNRAGGPHNEQFF
TGTGCCACCAATCGGGCGGGAGGGCCCCACAATGAGCAGTTCTTC
>NA|TRBD1|TRBV2|TRBJ2-5
CASRTGQGETQYF
TGTGCCAGCAGGACGGGACAGGGAGAGACCCAGTACTTC
>once|NA|TRBV9|TRBJ1-2
CASSVEGGAPPSYGYTF
TGTGCCAGCAGCGTAGAGGGGGGGGCACCTCCTAGCTATGGCTACACCTTC
>NA|NA|TRBV7-2|TRBJ2-7
CASSERGRGEQYF
TGTGCCAGCAGCGAGAGGGGCCGTGGTGAGCAGTACTTC